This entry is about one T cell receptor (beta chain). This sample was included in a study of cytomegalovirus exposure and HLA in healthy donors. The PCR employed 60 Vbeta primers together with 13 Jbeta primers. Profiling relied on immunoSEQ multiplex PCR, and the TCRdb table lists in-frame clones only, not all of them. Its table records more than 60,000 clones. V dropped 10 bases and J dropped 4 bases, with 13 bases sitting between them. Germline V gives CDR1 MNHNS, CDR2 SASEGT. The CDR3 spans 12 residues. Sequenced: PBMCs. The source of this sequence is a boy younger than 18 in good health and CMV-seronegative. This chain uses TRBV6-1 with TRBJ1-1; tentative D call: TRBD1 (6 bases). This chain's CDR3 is CANKQGITEAFF. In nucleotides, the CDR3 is TGTGCCAACAAGCAGGGGATCACTGAAGCTTTCTTT.